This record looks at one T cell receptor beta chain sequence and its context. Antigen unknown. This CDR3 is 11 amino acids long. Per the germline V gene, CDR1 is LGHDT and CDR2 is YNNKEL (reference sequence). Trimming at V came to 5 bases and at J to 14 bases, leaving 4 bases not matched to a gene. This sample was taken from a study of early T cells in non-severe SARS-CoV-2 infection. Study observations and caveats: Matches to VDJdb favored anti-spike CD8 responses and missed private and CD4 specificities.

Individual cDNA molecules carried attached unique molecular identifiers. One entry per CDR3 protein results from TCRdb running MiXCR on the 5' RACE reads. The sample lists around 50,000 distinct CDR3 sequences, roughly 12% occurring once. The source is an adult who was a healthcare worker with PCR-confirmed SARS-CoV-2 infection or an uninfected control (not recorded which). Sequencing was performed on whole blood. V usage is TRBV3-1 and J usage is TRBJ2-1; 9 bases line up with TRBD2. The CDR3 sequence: CASSYSGSEFF. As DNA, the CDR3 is TGTGCCAGCAGCTATAGCGGGAGTGAGTTCTTC.